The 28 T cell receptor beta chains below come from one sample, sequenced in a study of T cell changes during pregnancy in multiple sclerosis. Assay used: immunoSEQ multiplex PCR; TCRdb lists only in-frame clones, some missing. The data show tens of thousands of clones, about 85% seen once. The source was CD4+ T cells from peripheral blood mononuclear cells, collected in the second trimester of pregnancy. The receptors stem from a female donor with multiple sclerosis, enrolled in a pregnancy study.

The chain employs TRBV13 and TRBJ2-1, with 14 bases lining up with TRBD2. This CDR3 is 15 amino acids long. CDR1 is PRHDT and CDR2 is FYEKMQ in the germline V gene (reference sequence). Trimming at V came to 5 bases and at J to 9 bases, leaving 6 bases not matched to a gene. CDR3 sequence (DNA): TGTGCCAGCAGCCGTGGGACTAGCGGGAGAGGTGAGCAGTTCTTC. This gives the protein CASSRGTSGRGEQFF.

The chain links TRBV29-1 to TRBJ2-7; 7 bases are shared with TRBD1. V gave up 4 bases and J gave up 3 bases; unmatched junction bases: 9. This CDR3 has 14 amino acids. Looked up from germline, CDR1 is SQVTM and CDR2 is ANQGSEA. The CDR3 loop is CSVVTGVQGYEQYF. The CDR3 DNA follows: TGCAGCGTTGTTACAGGGGTTCAAGGCTACGAGCAGTACTTC.

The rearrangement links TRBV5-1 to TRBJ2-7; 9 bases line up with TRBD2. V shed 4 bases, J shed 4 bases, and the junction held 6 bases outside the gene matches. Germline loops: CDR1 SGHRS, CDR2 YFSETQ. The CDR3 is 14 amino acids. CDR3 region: CASSPASGAYEQYF. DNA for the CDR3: TGCGCCAGCAGCCCCGCTAGCGGGGCTTACGAGCAGTACTTC. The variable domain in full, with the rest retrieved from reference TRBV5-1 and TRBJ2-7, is KAGVTQTPRYLIKTRGQQVTLSCSPISGHRSVSWYQQTPGQGLQFLFEYFSETQRNKGNFPGRFSGRQFSNSRSEMNVSTLELGDSALYLCASSPASGAYEQYFGPGTRLTVT.

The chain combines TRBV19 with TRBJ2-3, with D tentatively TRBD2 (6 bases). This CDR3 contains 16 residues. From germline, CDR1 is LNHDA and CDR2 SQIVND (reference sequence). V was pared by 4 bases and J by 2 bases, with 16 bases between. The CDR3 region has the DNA TGTGCCAGTAGTACCGGTCCAGGGAGGCACACAGATACGCAGTATTTT. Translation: CASSTGPGRHTDTQYF.

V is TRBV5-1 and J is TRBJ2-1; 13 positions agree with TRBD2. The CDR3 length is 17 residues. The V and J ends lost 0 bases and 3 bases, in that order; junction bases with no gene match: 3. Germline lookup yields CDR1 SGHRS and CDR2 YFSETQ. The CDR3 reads CASSLGRTSGSYNEQFF. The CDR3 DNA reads TGCGCCAGCAGCTTGGGGCGGACTAGCGGGAGCTACAATGAGCAGTTCTTC.

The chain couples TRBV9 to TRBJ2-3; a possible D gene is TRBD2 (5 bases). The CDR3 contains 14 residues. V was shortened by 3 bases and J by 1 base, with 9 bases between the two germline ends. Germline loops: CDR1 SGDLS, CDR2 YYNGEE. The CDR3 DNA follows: TGTGCCAGCAGCGACGTCGGGGGCACAGATACGCAGTATTTT. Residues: CASSDVGGTDTQYF.

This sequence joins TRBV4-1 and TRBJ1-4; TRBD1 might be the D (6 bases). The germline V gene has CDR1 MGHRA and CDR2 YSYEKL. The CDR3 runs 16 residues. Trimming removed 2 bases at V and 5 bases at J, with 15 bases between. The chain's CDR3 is CASSQNDYRVNEKLFF. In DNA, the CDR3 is TGCGCCAGCAGCCAAAATGATTACAGGGTCAATGAAAAACTGTTTTTT.

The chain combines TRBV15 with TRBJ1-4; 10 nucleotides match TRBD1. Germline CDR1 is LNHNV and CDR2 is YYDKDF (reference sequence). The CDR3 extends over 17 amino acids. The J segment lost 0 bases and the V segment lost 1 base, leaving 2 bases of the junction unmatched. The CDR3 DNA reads TGTGCCACCAGCAGAGGTGGACAGGGGGCAACTAATGAAAAACTGTTTTTT. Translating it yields CATSRGGQGATNEKLFF.

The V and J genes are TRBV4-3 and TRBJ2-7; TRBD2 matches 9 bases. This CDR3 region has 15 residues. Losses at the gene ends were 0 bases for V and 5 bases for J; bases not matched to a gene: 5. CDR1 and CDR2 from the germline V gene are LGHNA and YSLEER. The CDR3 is CASSQEPAGGHEQYF. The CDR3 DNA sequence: TGCGCCAGCAGCCAAGAACCAGCGGGAGGACACGAGCAGTACTTC.

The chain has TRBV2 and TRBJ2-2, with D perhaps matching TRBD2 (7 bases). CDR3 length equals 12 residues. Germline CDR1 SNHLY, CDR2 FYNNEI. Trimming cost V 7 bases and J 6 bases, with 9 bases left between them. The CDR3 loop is CASNGGPGELFF. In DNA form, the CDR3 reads TGTGCCAGCAACGGGGGGCCCGGGGAGCTGTTTTTT.

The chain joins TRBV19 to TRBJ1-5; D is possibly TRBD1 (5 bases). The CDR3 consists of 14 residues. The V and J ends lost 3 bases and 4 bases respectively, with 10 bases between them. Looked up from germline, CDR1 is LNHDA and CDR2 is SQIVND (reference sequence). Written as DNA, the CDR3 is TGTGCCAGTAGTATTCAGGGTGGGAATCAGCCCCAGCATTTT. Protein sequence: CASSIQGGNQPQHF.

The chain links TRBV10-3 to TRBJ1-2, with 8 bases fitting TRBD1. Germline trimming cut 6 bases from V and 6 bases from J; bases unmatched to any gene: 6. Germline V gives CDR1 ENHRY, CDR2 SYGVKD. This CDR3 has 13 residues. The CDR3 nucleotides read TGTGCCATCAGACGGACAGGGAGGAATGGCTACACCTTC. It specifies CAIRRTGRNGYTF.

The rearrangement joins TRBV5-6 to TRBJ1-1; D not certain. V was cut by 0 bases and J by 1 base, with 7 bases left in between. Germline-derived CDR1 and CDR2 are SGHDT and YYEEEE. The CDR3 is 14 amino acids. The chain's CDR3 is CASSLAAPNTEAFF. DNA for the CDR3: TGTGCCAGCAGCTTGGCAGCGCCGAACACTGAAGCTTTCTTT.

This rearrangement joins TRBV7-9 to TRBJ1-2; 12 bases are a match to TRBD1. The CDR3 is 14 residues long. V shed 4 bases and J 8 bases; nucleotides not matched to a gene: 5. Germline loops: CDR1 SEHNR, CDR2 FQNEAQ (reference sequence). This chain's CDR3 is CASSSPGQGAGYTF. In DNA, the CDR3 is TGTGCCAGCAGCTCCCCGGGACAGGGGGCCGGCTACACCTTC.

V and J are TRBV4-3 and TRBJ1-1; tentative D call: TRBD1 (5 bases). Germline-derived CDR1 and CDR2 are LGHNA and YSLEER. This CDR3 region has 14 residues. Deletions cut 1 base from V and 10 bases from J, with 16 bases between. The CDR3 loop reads CASSQGRRMGRAFF. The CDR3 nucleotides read TGCGCCAGCAGCCAAGGCCGGCGAATGGGGCGAGCTTTCTTT.

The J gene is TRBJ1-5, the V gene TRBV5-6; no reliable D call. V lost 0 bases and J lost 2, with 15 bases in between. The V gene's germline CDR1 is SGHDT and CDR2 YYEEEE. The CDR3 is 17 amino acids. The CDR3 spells CASSLAGPGDGNQPQHF. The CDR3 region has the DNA TGTGCCAGCAGCTTGGCTGGTCCCGGAGACGGCAATCAGCCCCAGCATTTT.

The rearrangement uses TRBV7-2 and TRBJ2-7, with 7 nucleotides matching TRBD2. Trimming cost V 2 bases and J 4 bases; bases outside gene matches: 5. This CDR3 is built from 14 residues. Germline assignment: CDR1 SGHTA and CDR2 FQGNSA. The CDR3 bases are TGTGCCAGCAGCTTAAGCGGGGTCCCATACGAGCAGTACTTC. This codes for CASSLSGVPYEQYF.

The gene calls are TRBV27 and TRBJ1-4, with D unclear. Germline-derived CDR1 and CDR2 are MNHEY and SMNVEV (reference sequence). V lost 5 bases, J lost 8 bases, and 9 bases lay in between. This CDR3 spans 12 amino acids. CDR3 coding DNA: TGTGCCAGCAGTCACTTAAAAGAAAAACTGTTTTTT. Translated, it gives CASSHLKEKLFF.

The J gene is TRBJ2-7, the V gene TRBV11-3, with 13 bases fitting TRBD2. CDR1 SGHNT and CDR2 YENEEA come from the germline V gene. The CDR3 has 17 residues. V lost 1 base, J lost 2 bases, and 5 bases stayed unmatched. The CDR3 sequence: CASSLGGTSGVPYEQYF. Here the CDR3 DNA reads TGTGCCAGCAGCTTAGGCGGGACTAGCGGGGTCCCCTACGAGCAGTACTTC.

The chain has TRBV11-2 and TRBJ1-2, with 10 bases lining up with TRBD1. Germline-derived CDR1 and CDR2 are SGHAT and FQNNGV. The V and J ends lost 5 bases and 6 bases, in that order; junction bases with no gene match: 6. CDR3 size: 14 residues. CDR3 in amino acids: CASSRDRGPHGYTF. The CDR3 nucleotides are TGTGCCAGCAGCCGCGACAGGGGGCCACATGGCTACACCTTC.

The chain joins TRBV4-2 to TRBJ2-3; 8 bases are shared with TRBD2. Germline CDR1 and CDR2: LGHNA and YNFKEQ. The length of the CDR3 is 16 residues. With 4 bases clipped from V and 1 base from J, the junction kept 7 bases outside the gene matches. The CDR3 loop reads CASSPLGRGGTDTQYF. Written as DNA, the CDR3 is TGTGCCAGCAGCCCCCTAGGGCGGGGGGGCACAGATACGCAGTATTTT.

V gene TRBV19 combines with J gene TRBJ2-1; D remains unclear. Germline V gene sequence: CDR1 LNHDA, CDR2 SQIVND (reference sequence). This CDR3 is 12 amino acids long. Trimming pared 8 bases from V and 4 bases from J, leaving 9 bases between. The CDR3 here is CASSTVYNEQFF. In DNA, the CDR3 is TGTGCCAGTTCTACTGTTTACAATGAGCAGTTCTTC.

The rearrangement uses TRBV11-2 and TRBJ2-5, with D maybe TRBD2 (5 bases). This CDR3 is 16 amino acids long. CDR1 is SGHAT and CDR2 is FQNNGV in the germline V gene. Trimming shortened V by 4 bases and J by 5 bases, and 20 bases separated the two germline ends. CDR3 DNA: TGTGCCAGCAGCTCAAACCTAAGAGGGTTGGTGGAGACCCAGTACTTC. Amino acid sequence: CASSSNLRGLVETQYF.

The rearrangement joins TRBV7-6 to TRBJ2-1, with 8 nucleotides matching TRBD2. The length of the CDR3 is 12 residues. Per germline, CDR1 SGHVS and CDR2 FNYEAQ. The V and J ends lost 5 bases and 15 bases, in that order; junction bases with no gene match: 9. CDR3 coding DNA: TGTGCCAGCAGCCAAGGGGGGACTAGTCCGTTCTTC. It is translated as CASSQGGTSPFF.

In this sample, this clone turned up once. The CDR3 nucleotides read TGTGCCAGCAGCTCCCCGGTGGGGGCGAACACTGAAGCTTTCTTT. This gives the protein CASSSPVGANTEAFF. The chain couples TRBV11-1 to TRBJ1-1; tentatively, D is TRBD1 (6 bases). With 4 bases removed from V and 1 base from J, the gap between germline ends came to 13 bases. CDR3 size: 15 residues. In germline, CDR1 is SGHAT, CDR2 FQDESV (reference sequence).

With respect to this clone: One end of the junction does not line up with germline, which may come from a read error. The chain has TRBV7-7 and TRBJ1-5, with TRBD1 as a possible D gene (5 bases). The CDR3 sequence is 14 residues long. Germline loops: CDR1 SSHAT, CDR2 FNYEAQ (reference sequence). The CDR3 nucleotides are TGTGCTAGCAGCCCCCACCAGGGAAACCAGCCCCAGCATTTT. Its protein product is CASSPHQGNQPQHF.

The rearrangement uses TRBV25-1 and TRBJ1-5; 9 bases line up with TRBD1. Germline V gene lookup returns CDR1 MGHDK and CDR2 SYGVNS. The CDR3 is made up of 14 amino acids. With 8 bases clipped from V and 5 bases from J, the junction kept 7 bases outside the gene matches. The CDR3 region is CASRGQGKYQPQHF. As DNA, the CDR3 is TGTGCCAGCCGGGGACAGGGTAAATATCAGCCCCAGCATTTT.

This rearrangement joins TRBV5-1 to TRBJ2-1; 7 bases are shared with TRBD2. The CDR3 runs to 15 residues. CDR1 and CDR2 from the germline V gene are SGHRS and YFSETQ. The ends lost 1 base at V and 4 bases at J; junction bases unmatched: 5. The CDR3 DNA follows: TGCGCCAGCAGCTTGCTAAGCGGGATGTACAATGAGCAGTTCTTC. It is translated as CASSLLSGMYNEQFF.